This TCR beta chain was observed in a study of T cells in narcolepsy. Study background: Patients with NT1 or NT2 and healthy control donors were enrolled. Findings of the study overall: HCRT-specific and TRIB2-specific autoreactive clonotypes appeared among same-patient CSF and blood CD4+ clonotypes. Healthy controls reportedly lacked the autoreactive clonotypes serially found in patients' blood.

This clone was seen a handful of times. The antigen is not known. The CDR3 consists of 11 residues. Deletions cut 7 bases from V and 6 bases from J, with 9 bases between. CDR1 LNHDA and CDR2 SQIVND come from the germline V gene (reference sequence). Method: immunoSEQ multiplex PCR; TCRdb's copy keeps in-frame clones and lacks some. The table lists 7,700 or so clones, about 61% of them singletons. Source material: CD45RA- memory CD8+ T cells from PBMCs. The sequence was collected from a human donor with narcolepsy. V and J are TRBV19 and TRBJ1-1; D is uncertain. CDR3 in amino acids: CASIVGAEAFF. The DNA for the CDR3 is TGTGCCAGTATAGTGGGAGCTGAAGCTTTCTTT.